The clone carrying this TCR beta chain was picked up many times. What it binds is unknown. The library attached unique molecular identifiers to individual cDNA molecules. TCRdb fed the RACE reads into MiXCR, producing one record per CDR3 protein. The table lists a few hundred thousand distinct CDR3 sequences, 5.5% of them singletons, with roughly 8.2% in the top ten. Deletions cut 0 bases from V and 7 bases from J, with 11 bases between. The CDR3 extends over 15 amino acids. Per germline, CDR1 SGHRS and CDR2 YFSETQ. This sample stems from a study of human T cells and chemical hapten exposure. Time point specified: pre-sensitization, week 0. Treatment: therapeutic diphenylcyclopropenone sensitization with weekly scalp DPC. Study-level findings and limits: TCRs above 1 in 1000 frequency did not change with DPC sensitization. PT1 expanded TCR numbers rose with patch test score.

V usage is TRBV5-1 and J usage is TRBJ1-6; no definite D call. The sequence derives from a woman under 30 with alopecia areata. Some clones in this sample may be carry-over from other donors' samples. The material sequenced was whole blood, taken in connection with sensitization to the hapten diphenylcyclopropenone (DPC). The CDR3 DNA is TGCGCCAGCAGCTTGGAACAAAACAAAAATTCACCCCTCCACTTT. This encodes CASSLEQNKNSPLHF.